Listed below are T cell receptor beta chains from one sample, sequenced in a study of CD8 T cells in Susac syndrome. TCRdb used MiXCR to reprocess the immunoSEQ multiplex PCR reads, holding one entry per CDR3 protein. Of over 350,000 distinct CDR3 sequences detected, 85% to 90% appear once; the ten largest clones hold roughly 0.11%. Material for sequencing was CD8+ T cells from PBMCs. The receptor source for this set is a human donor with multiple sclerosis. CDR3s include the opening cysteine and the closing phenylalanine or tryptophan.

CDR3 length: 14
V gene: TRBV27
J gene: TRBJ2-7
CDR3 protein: CASSLSNPSYEQYF

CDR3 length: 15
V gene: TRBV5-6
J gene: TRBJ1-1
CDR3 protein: CASSLARGLGWVAFF

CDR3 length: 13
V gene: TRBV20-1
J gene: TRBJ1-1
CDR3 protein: CSATTGGDTEAFF

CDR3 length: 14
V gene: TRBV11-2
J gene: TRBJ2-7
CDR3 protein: CASSTGAGSYEQYF

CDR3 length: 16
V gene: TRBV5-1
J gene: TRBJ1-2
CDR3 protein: CASSLYAGGASDGYTF

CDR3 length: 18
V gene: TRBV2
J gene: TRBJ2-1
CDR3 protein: CASSGYVDRGISYNEQFF

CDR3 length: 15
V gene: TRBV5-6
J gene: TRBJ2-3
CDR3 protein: CASSLVPGGVDTQYF

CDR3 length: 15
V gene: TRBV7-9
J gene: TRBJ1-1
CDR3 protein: CASSPEGGRATEAFF

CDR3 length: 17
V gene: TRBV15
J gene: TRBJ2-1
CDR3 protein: CATSRDLGQGGIGEQFF

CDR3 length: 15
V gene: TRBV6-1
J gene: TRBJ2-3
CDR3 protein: CASSELAGGPDTQYF

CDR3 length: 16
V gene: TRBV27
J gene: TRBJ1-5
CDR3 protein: CASSLSGQGPHQPQHF

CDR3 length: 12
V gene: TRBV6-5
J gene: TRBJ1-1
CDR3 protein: CASSYGDDEAFF

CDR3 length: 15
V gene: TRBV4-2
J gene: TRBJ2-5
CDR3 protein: CASSQEEAGGGTQYF

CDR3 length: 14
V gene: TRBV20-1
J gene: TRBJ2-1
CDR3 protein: CSARGGSSYNEQFF

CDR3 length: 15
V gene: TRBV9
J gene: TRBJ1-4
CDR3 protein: CASSVQGSTNEKLFF

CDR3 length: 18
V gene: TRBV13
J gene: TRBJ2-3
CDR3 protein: CASSLGWGRQDSTDTQYF

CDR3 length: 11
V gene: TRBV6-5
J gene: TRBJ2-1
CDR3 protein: CAAAGNNEQFF

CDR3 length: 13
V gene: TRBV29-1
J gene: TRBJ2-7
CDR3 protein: CSVLTSSSYEQYF

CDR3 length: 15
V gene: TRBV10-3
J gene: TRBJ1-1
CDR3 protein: CAIGTGDDLNTEAFF

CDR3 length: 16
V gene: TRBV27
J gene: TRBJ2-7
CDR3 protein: CASSYLAGSPPTEQYF

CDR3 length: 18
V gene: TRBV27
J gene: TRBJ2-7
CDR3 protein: CASSSSLDRVQSSYEQYF

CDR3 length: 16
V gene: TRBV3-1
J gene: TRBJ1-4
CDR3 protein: CASSQDQGGIFEKLFF

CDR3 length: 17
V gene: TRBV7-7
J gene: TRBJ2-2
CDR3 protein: CASSLAGVSGGTGELFF

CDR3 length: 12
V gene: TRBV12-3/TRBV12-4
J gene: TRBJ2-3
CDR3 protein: CASTLAADTQYF

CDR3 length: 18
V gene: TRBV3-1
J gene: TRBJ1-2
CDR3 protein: CASSQEISGTGSNYGYTF

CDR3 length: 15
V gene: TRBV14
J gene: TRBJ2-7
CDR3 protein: CASSQDGDRGYEQYF

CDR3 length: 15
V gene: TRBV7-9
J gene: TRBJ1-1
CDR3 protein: CASSLGSARESEAFF

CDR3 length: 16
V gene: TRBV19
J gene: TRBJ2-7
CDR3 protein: CASSIGYRDGAYEQYF

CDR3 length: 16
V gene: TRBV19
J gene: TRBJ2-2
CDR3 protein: CASSTGEQSGAGELFF

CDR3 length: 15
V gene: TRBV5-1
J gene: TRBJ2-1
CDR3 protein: CASSSGTGNINEQFF

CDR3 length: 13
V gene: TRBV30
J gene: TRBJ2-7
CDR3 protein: CAWRSSYSYEQYF